The TCR beta chain described here comes from a study of CD8+ T cells in alopecia areata. Study observations and caveats: In scalp samples, resident alphabeta T cells of normal skin are also sequenced. Mice showed clearer TCR sharing than patients did, a gap that was possibly HLA-related. Relative to normal scalp, lesional scalp, especially alopecia totalis/universalis, showed higher clonality.

The authors extracted RNA and reverse transcribed it into cDNA as the sequencing template. Some clones are missing from TCRdb's copy, which holds only in-frame ones; the method was immunoSEQ multiplex PCR. In the table there are 100,000 to 120,000 clones, roughly 64% of which are singletons. This clone has a handful of counts. Its specificity is unknown. Germline CDR1 reads MGHRA; CDR2 reads YSYEKL. This CDR3 has 16 residues. Trimming pared 4 bases from V and 0 bases from J, leaving 15 bases between. PBMC-derived CD4+ and CD8+ T cells were sorted. The chain carries TRBV4-1 and TRBJ1-1; D is undetermined. The receptor was isolated from a human donor in good health. Sequences were obtained from CD8+ T cells sorted from blood. The CDR3 is CASSRTRGIMNTEAFF. The CDR3 nucleotides are TGCGCCAGCAGCCGTACCCGCGGAATCATGAACACTGAAGCTTTCTTT.